The 14 T cell receptor beta chains given below trace back to one sample, sequenced in a study of blood T cell repertoires in COVID-19 (dated by TCRdb to 2020 to 2022). To prepare the library, the immunoSEQ multiplex PCR assay was applied. TCRdb obtained this table from immuneACCESS and retained in-frame rearrangements with V and J assigned. These tables miss some clones; where compared with another copy, unresolved V genes account for less than half of the shortfall, and the remainder is unexplained. This sample comprises 70,000 or so clones, just under 90% of them detected only once. The leading ten clones occupy more than 6.5% of the sample. The sequencing sample was made of peripheral blood. Source of these receptors: a woman of 80 years or more with active COVID-19.

This clone is a singleton in its sample. The chain carries TRBV11-3 and TRBJ2-3, with D unresolved. Germline lookup yields CDR1 SGHNT and CDR2 YENEEA. The CDR3 loop spans 14 amino acids. With 5 bases removed from V and 0 bases from J, the gap between germline ends came to 9 bases. The CDR3 here is CASSPARSTDTQYF. The DNA for the CDR3 is TGTGCCAGCAGCCCCGCACGGAGCACAGATACGCAGTATTTT. Supplemented by reference TRBV11-3 and TRBJ2-3, the full variable domain reads EAGVVQSPRYKIIEKKQPVAFWCNPISGHNTLYWYLQNLGQGPELLIRYENEEAVDDSQLPKDRFSAERLKGVDSTLKIQPAELGDSAVYLCASSPARSTDTQYFGPGTRLTVL.

The J gene is TRBJ1-5, the V gene TRBV19; the D is unclear. Trimming shortened V by 4 bases and J by 0 bases, and 16 bases separated the two germline ends. The germline gives CDR1 LNHDA, CDR2 SQIVND (reference sequence). This CDR3 contains 17 residues. CDR3: CASSTIPEGSSNQPQHF. The CDR3 region has the DNA TGTGCCAGTAGTACCATCCCGGAGGGAAGTAGCAATCAGCCCCAGCATTTT.

This chain uses TRBV28 with TRBJ1-2; perhaps TRBD1 as D (5 bases). This CDR3 comprises 15 residues. In germline, CDR1 is MDHEN, CDR2 SYDVKM. Trimming left V 6 bases short and J 7 bases short, with 21 bases between. The CDR3 coding sequence is TGTGCCAGCAGATCTTCAGGGAAAGGAGTAGCTGGCTACACCTTC. Translating it yields CASRSSGKGVAGYTF.

V is TRBV9 and J is TRBJ2-3; D may be TRBD1 (6 bases). CDR3 length equals 16 residues. Trimming took 1 base from V and 0 from J, leaving 12 bases between them. Germline V gives CDR1 SGDLS, CDR2 YYNGEE. The CDR3 spells CASSVLQGASTDTQYF. The CDR3 nucleotides are TGTGCCAGCAGCGTACTACAGGGCGCTAGCACAGATACGCAGTATTTT.

J is TRBJ1-2 and V is TRBV5-1; 9 bases map to TRBD1. V lost 2 bases to trimming and J lost 2 bases; unmatched junction nucleotides: 4. Germline V gene sequence: CDR1 SGHRS, CDR2 YFSETQ. This CDR3 has 15 residues. As DNA, the CDR3 is TGCGCCAGCAGCTTACAGGGGGCCTCCAACTATGGCTACACCTTC. Protein product: CASSLQGASNYGYTF.

This rearrangement joins TRBV27 to TRBJ1-2; D possibly corresponds to TRBD1 (6 bases). V was cut by 8 bases and J by 9 bases, with 16 bases left in between. The CDR3 covers 12 residues. The germline V gene encodes CDR1 MNHEY and CDR2 SMNVEV (reference sequence). CDR3 in DNA: TGTGCCAGCGCGGAGTCAGGGGCGAGCTACACCTTC. This encodes CASAESGASYTF.

Details on this clone: The junction departs from germline at one end; a sequencing error may be responsible. The chain links TRBV7-7 to TRBJ2-1; D is perhaps TRBD2 (6 bases). The CDR3 consists of 16 residues. Germline V CDR1 and CDR2: SSHAT, FNYEAQ (reference sequence). The chain's CDR3 is CASSLAAGSEYDEQFF. As DNA, the CDR3 is TGTGCTAGCAGCTTAGCGGCCGGGAGTGAGTACGATGAGCAGTTCTTC.

This chain uses TRBV28 with TRBJ2-7, with D possibly being TRBD1 (5 bases). This CDR3 comprises 16 residues. Germline CDR1 and CDR2: MDHEN and SYDVKM. V lost 2 bases and J 1 base, leaving 15 bases between the germline ends. In DNA, the CDR3 is TGTGCCAGCAGTTTAAGGGGCAGGTCCCCTTCCTACGAGCAGTACTTC. It translates to CASSLRGRSPSYEQYF. Supplemented by reference TRBV28 and TRBJ2-7, the full variable domain reads DVKVTQSSRYLVKRTGEKVFLECVQDMDHENMFWYRQDPGLGLRLIYFSYDVKMKEKGDIPEGYSVSREKKERFSLILESASTNQTSMYLCASSLRGRSPSYEQYFGPGTRLTVT.

The CDR3 DNA follows: TGTGCCAGCAGCCTAGGCCAGGGTGCAACTAATGAAAAACTGTTTTTT. Translating it yields CASSLGQGATNEKLFF. J is TRBJ1-4 and V is TRBV9, with a tentative D call TRBD1 (5 bases). The length of the CDR3 is 16 residues. Germline CDR1 SGDLS, CDR2 YYNGEE. V was shortened by 4 bases and J by 0 bases, with 13 bases between the two germline ends.

This sequence joins TRBV4-3 and TRBJ2-7, with D possibly matching TRBD1 (5 bases). V gave up 1 base and J gave up 5 bases, with 12 bases separating them. This CDR3 comprises 14 residues. From germline, CDR1 is LGHNA and CDR2 YSLEER. The chain's CDR3 is CASSQGAGLHEQYF. The CDR3 DNA sequence: TGCGCCAGCAGCCAAGGAGCAGGGTTGCACGAGCAGTACTTC.

V usage is TRBV29-1 and J usage is TRBJ1-1; the D is unclear. V lost 6 bases, J lost 4 bases, and 9 bases lay in between. This CDR3 has 11 residues. Germline V gene data show CDR1 as SQVTM and CDR2 as ANQGSEA. The DNA of the CDR3 is TGCAGCGTCCAGGAAACCACTGAAGCTTTCTTT. Amino acid sequence: CSVQETTEAFF.

The rearrangement joins TRBV9 to TRBJ1-2; no firm D call. The germline gives CDR1 SGDLS, CDR2 YYNGEE. The CDR3 extends over 13 amino acids. V dropped 3 bases and J dropped 4 bases, with 10 bases sitting between them. DNA of the CDR3: TGTGCCAGCAGCGGAGGGAGTTCCTATGGCTACACCTTC. Amino acids: CASSGGSSYGYTF.

CDR3 bases: TGTGCCAGCACCGGCAGGGCCGGGACTAGCACAGATACGCAGTATTTT. This codes for CASTGRAGTSTDTQYF. This chain connects TRBV28 to TRBJ2-3; weak D call: TRBD2 (6 bases). The CDR3 is made up of 16 amino acids. The V end lost 7 bases, the J end lost 0 bases, and 17 bases lay between the germline ends. Germline loops: CDR1 MDHEN, CDR2 SYDVKM.

This clone was observed a single time. This chain uses TRBV5-4 with TRBJ2-2, with 7 bases that match TRBD2. The CDR3 has 16 amino acids. Germline CDR1 reads SGHNT; CDR2 reads YYREEE (reference sequence). V shed 6 bases and J 4 bases; nucleotides not matched to a gene: 12. The CDR3 DNA sequence: TGTGCCAGCACCGGCGGGGGTTTACTAACCACCGGGGAGCTGTTTTTT. It translates to CASTGGGLLTTGELFF.